This T cell receptor (beta chain) originates from a study of TIL therapy for anti-PD-1-resistant metastatic lung cancer. Study context: Half of patients were current or former smokers. Study findings and constraints: Many TIL product clones were absent from baseline tumor, suggesting clonal contraction.

Germline values: CDR1 KGHSH, CDR2 LQKENI. The CDR3 has 16 residues. V trimming: 3 bases; J trimming: 0 bases; junction bases outside the gene matches: 4. The immunoSEQ assay was v3. Libraries were sequenced to 2.2 million or so read pairs (survey) or roughly 4.5-6 million (deep). Data came from immunoSEQ multiplex PCR; TCRdb stores just in-frame clones and leaves some out. This table holds around 100,000 clones, roughly 65% found once. As regards this clone: Its antigen is unidentified.

As to time point: pre-treatment sample, taken before nivolumab and TIL therapy. Most excised metastases sampled were pleural nodules or supraclavicular lymph nodes. The sequenced sample was tumor tissue, obtained at baseline. This clonotype was obtained from a person aged 25 to 80 with non-small cell lung cancer. The rearrangement uses TRBV18 and TRBJ1-1, with 10 nucleotides matching TRBD1. The CDR3 region is CASSPGTGVMNTEAFF. The DNA for the CDR3 is TGTGCCAGCTCACCCGGGACAGGGGTTATGAACACTGAAGCTTTCTTT. Drawing the rest from reference TRBV18 and TRBJ1-1, the complete variable domain is NAGVMQNPRHLVRRRGQEARLRCSPMKGHSHVYWYRQLPEEGLKFMVYLQKENIIDESGMPKERFSAEFPKEGPSILRIQQVVRGDSAAYFCASSPGTGVMNTEAFFGQGTRLTVV.